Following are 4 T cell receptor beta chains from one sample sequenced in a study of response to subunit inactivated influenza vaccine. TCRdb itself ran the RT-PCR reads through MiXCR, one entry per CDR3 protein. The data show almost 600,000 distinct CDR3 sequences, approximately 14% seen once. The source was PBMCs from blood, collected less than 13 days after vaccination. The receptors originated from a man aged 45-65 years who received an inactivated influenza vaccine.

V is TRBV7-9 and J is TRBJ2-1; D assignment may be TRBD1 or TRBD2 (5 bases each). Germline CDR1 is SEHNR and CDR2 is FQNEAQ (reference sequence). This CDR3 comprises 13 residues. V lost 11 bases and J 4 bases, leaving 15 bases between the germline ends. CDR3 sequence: CAGGDNPYNEQFF. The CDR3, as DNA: TGTGCCGGGGGAGATAATCCTTACAATGAGCAGTTCTTC. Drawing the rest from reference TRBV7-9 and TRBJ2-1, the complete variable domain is DTGVSQNPRHKITKRGQNVTFRCDPISEHNRLYWYRQTLGQGPEFLTYFQNEAQLEKSRLLSDRFSAERPKGSFSTLEIQRTEQGDSAMYLCAGGDNPYNEQFFGPGTRLTVL.

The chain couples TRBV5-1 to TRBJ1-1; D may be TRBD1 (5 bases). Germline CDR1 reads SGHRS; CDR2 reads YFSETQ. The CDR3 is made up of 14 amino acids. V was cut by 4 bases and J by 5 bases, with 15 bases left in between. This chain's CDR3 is CASSPGRGETEAFF. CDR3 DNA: TGCGCCAGCAGCCCTGGACGGGGGGAAACTGAAGCTTTCTTT.

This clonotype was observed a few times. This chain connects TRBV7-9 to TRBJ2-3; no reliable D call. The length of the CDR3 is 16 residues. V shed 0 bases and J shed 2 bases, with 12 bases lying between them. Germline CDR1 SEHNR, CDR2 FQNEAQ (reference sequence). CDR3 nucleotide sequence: TGTGCCAGCAGCTTAGCGATCAGCCTATTCACAGATACGCAGTATTTT. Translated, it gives CASSLAISLFTDTQYF.

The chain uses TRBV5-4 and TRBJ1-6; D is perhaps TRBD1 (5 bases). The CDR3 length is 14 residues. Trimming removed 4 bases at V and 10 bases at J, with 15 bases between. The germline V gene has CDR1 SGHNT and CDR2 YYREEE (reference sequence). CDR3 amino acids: CASSEDSFGSPLHF. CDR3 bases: TGTGCCAGCAGCGAAGACAGTTTTGGATCACCCCTCCACTTT.